This TCR beta chain was identified during a study of T-cell memory formation after mild COVID-19. Study information: Largely, TCR clusters stayed within a single donor.

CDR1 LGHNA and CDR2 YSLEER come from the germline V gene. The CDR3 totals 14 residues. V lost 0 bases and J lost 5, with 10 bases in between. TCRdb called the 5' RACE reads again in MiXCR, with one record for every CDR3 protein. The sample yields a few hundred thousand distinct CDR3 sequences, 15% to 20% seen once. Study observations and caveats: The CD4+ clones that contracted clustered mainly within CM and EM, and the CD8+ clones concentrated in EMRA.

On this clonotype itself: The antigen is undetermined. Given the absence of the conserved phenylalanine or tryptophan at the CDR3 end, a read error is likely.

The sample comprised PBMCs or a T cell subset sorted from them (not recorded which). The V and J genes are TRBV4-3 and TRBJ2-5; a weak D match, TRBD2 (5 bases). This TCR was recovered from a man younger than 35 who had mild COVID-19 (a few samples of this study predate the infection). Cell type and time point are not known. The chain's CDR3 is CASSQESLAETQYS. In DNA, the CDR3 is TGCGCCAGCAGCCAAGAGAGTCTAGCCGAGACCCAGTACTCC.